This T cell receptor (beta chain) appears in the sequencing data of a study of graft-versus-host responses after intestinal transplantation. This clone showed up just a few times. Its antigen is currently unknown. The CDR3 is 15 residues long. Germline CDR1 is SEHNR and CDR2 is FQNEAQ (reference sequence). Trimming took 2 bases from V and 8 from J, leaving 13 bases between them. Sequencing was performed with immunoSEQ multiplex PCR; in TCRdb, only in-frame clones are kept and a portion is missing. The sample includes approximately 77,000 clones, roughly 91% seen only once; the top ten take roughly 0.31%.

The chain is built from TRBV7-9 and TRBJ1-6; D not resolved. This TCR derives from a human donor who received an intestinal transplant. The specimen was unstimulated CD4+ T cells sorted from spleen or lymph node cells, collected before intestinal transplant. CDR3: CASSLRGSRDSPLHF. The DNA for the CDR3 is TGTGCCAGCAGCTTACGAGGCAGTCGCGATTCACCCCTCCACTTT.